This T cell receptor (beta chain) was sequenced during a study of shared clonotypes between healthy human individuals. The assay was immunoSEQ multiplex PCR, and TCRdb's table has in-frame clones only and misses some. The profile shows under 1 million clones, 85% to 95% of them singletons. With 2 bases clipped from V and 9 bases from J, the junction kept 7 bases outside the gene matches. Germline V gene lookup returns CDR1 LGHNA and CDR2 YNFKEQ. This CDR3 comprises 16 residues. As defined, naive CD8 cells were CD45RO-negative and positively selected for CCR7, with terminally differentiated effector memory CD45RA+ cells excluded.

Sequenced material: naive CD8+ T cells sorted from blood. The V call is TRBV4-2, the J call TRBJ2-1; the match to TRBD2 covers 13 bases. This receptor was taken from a man in his thirties or forties in good health. CDR3 nucleotide sequence: TGTGCCAGCAGCCAAATAGGACTAGCGGGAGATGCTGAGCAGTTCTTC. Translation gives CASSQIGLAGDAEQFF.